The 6 T cell receptor beta chains below come from one sample, sequenced in a study of shared clonotypes between healthy human individuals. Profiling relied on immunoSEQ multiplex PCR, and the TCRdb table lists in-frame clones only, not all of them. The data show around 980,000 clones, with 78% seen just once and more than 0.55% held by the top ten. Sequenced: memory CD4+ T cells from PBMCs. Subset in this sample: CD45RA-negative fraction. These receptors were collected from a man aged 18 to 29 in good health. Some clones in this sample may be carry-over from other donors' samples.

The rearrangement uses TRBV6-6 and TRBJ2-7; D gene unclear. Trimming removed 3 bases at V and 4 bases at J, with 13 bases between. Germline lookup yields CDR1 MNHNY and CDR2 SVGAGI (reference sequence). This CDR3 comprises 14 residues. The CDR3 nucleotides are TGTGCCAGCAGTTATCCCTCCCTTGGGTACGAGCAGTACTTC. Translation: CASSYPSLGYEQYF.

The CDR3: CASRWRQGAAGQPQHF. CDR3 nucleotides: TGTGCCAGCAGATGGAGGCAGGGGGCTGCTGGGCAGCCCCAGCATTTT. The chain combines TRBV28 with TRBJ1-5; 8 bases map to TRBD1. The CDR3 loop spans 16 amino acids. V shed 6 bases, J shed 7 bases, and the junction held 14 bases outside the gene matches. In germline, CDR1 is MDHEN, CDR2 SYDVKM.

The J gene is TRBJ1-2, the V gene TRBV5-5; a possible D gene is TRBD1 (6 bases). The CDR3 runs to 13 residues. Trimming pared 4 bases from V and 2 bases from J, leaving 9 bases between. Per the germline V gene, CDR1 is SGHKS and CDR2 is YYEKEE (reference sequence). CDR3 DNA sequence: TGTGCCAGCAGCGGAGGGGGGAACTATGGCTACACCTTC. Amino acid sequence: CASSGGGNYGYTF.

V gene TRBV7-9 combines with J gene TRBJ2-3, with D maybe TRBD2 (5 bases). Germline V gene lookup returns CDR1 SEHNR and CDR2 FQNEAQ (reference sequence). V lost 3 bases and J lost 6, with 19 bases in between. This CDR3 region has 16 residues. CDR3 residues: CASSFPGGPKADTQYF. CDR3 DNA sequence: TGTGCCAGCAGCTTCCCCGGAGGCCCAAAAGCGGATACGCAGTATTTT. The whole variable domain, filled in from reference TRBV7-9 and TRBJ2-3, reads DTGVSQNPRHKITKRGQNVTFRCDPISEHNRLYWYRQTLGQGPEFLTYFQNEAQLEKSRLLSDRFSAERPKGSFSTLEIQRTEQGDSAMYLCASSFPGGPKADTQYFGPGTRLTVL.

The V and J genes are TRBV7-2 and TRBJ1-4; D ambiguous. Deletions cut 2 bases from V and 5 bases from J, with 6 bases between. CDR1 is SGHTA, CDR2 FQGNSA, per germline. There are 13 residues in the CDR3. This chain's CDR3 is CASSLIGNEKLFF. As DNA, the CDR3 is TGTGCCAGCAGCTTAATCGGGAATGAAAAACTGTTTTTT.

This clone was found a few times. The CDR3 reads CASSQGAGLDYTEAFF. DNA of the CDR3: TGTGCCAGCTCGCAGGGGGCTGGGTTAGATTACACTGAAGCTTTCTTT. The chain recombines TRBV18 with TRBJ1-1; TRBD1 matches at 8 bases. The CDR3 covers 16 residues. Germline-derived CDR1 and CDR2 are KGHSH and LQKENI. Trimming cost V 6 bases and J 3 bases; bases outside gene matches: 12. The full variable domain, in which reference TRBV18 and TRBJ1-1 provide the parts outside the CDR3, is NAGVMQNPRHLVRRRGQEARLRCSPMKGHSHVYWYRQLPEEGLKFMVYLQKENIIDESGMPKERFSAEFPKEGPSILRIQQVVRGDSAAYFCASSQGAGLDYTEAFFGQGTRLTVV.